The subject of this entry is one T cell receptor beta chain. Its antigen is as yet unknown. This could be a read error, since a much larger clone is one nucleotide away. The sample comes from a study of T cell repertoires in aging, cancer and after chemotherapy. About the study: Glioblastoma patients receiving temozolomide-based therapy gave paired samples before and after chemotherapy.

Study-wide findings and caveats: Compared with age-matched healthy donors, untreated hematological or solid cancer patients showed higher blood TCR clonality. In each cancer cohort, median generation probability increased across chemotherapy, suggesting thymic output rebounded. In cancer patients, declining TCR diversity with age involved lost richness and lost evenness.

TCR beta rearrangements were amplified from peripheral blood genomic DNA. Trimming cost V 4 bases and J 4 bases; bases outside gene matches: 22. This CDR3 has 20 residues. Germline V gives CDR1 SGHDT, CDR2 YYEEEE. Multiplex touch-down PCR with TRB-A/B primers amplified rearranged V-D-J TRB sequences. TCRdb ran MiXCR on the multiplex PCR reads and lists one entry per CDR3 protein. The sample consists of fewer than 2,000 distinct CDR3 sequences, approximately 22% of them appearing once. The material sequenced was blood. The chain recombines TRBV5-6 with TRBJ2-3, with 9 bases aligning to TRBD1. This clonotype was sampled from a human donor with a solid tumor. The CDR3 coding sequence is TGTGCCAGCAGCCCGTCCCGGGACAGGGTGACAAGCCTTAAAGCAGATACGCAGTATTTT. Amino acid sequence: CASSPSRDRVTSLKADTQYF.